The T cell receptor beta chain under discussion was sequenced for a study of glioma-infiltrating T cells after dendritic cell vaccination. Patients had residual fresh-frozen tumor tissue and more than two years of survival data. TCRdb's table, derived via immunoSEQ multiplex PCR, lists solely in-frame clones and lacks some. The sample has 75,000 to 100,000 clones; roughly 83% are singletons. CDR3 length equals 13 residues. V lost 6 bases, J lost 6 bases, and 15 bases lay in between. Germline CDR1 is SGHVS and CDR2 is FNYEAQ. The sequencing here drew on blood, taken before dendritic cell vaccination. The clonotype originates from a human donor with glioblastoma. The rearrangement uses TRBV7-6 and TRBJ2-7; a possible D gene is TRBD2 (6 bases). The chain's CDR3 is CASSGRLDGEQYF. For the CDR3, the DNA is TGTGCCAGCAGTGGAAGACTAGATGGCGAGCAGTACTTC.